The 32 T cell receptor beta chains reported below all come from one sample, sequenced in a study of shared T cell receptors in the human thymus. Clones were sequenced by immunoSEQ multiplex PCR, and TCRdb holds only the in-frame ones, with some missing. Here the sample spans 600,000 to 900,000 clones, roughly 85% being singletons. The same data also went into a second study, on human thymus T cells.

Sequencing was carried out using thymocytes. The receptors here all came from a girl under three years old with a congenital heart defect.

Here the CDR3 reads CASSLSVTGTPRFATNEKLFF. The CDR3 region has the DNA TGTGCCAGCAGTCTTTCCGTAACAGGCACACCCCGTTTTGCAACTAATGAAAAACTGTTTTTT. V and J are TRBV28 and TRBJ1-4, with D possibly matching TRBD1 (5 bases). Germline CDR1 is MDHEN and CDR2 is SYDVKM. V was trimmed by 5 bases and J by 0 bases, leaving 28 bases between them. There are 21 residues in the CDR3.

V and J are TRBV18 and TRBJ1-1; D not resolved. Germline V gene data show CDR1 as KGHSH and CDR2 as LQKENI. The CDR3 totals 11 residues. V lost 6 bases and J 5 bases, leaving 7 bases between the germline ends. The CDR3 DNA sequence: TGTGCCAGCTCGCATCGGACTGAAGCTTTCTTT. Protein: CASSHRTEAFF.

This clone was detected once. The chain combines TRBV9 with TRBJ2-5, with D unresolved. The germline CDR1 and CDR2 sequences are SGDLS and YYNGEE. Trimming pared 8 bases from V and 3 bases from J, leaving 5 bases between. The CDR3 has 10 amino acids. CDR3 in DNA: TGTGCCAGGCAGAAAGAGACCCAGTACTTC. The encoded protein is CARQKETQYF.

The J gene is TRBJ2-1, the V gene TRBV28, with 8 bases identical to TRBD2. The J segment lost 4 bases and the V segment lost 3 bases, leaving 5 bases of the junction unmatched. Per the germline V gene, CDR1 is MDHEN and CDR2 is SYDVKM. The CDR3 consists of 15 residues. CDR3 region: CASSFGSGEYNEQFF. CDR3 in DNA: TGTGCCAGCAGTTTTGGTAGCGGGGAATACAATGAGCAGTTCTTC.

The rearrangement joins TRBV21-1 to TRBJ1-5; TRBD1, the table's D call, was not compared with the DNA. TRBV21-1 is flagged as a pseudogene. This CDR3 has 16 residues. The DNA for the CDR3 is TGTGCCAGCAGCAGGTACTGGAAACAGGGCAATCAGCCCCAGCATTTT. As protein: CASSRYWKQGNQPQHF.

V usage is TRBV6-4 and J usage is TRBJ2-3; TRBD2 matches 11 bases. The J segment lost 1 base and the V segment lost 6 bases, leaving 3 bases of the junction unmatched. Per the germline V gene, CDR1 is MRHNA and CDR2 is SNTAGT. This CDR3 contains 15 residues. The CDR3 DNA follows: TGTGCCAGCAGAAAGACTAGCGGGGGCACAGATACGCAGTATTTT. Translating gives CASRKTSGGTDTQYF.

The V gene is TRBV6-1, the J gene TRBJ1-1; the D gene is possibly TRBD1 (5 bases). Trimming removed 8 bases at V and 8 bases at J, with 15 bases between. Germline assignment: CDR1 MNHNS and CDR2 SASEGT. The CDR3 runs to 12 residues. The CDR3 loop reads CASYLQGGEAFF. The CDR3 DNA follows: TGTGCCAGCTACCTCCAGGGAGGGGAAGCTTTCTTT.

This clone was observed a handful of times. CDR3 amino acids: CASSLWFPTGLTDSPLHF. The CDR3 nucleotides are TGTGCCAGCAGTTTATGGTTCCCCACAGGGTTAACGGATTCACCCCTCCACTTT. The chain joins TRBV27 to TRBJ1-6; possibly TRBD1 for D (6 bases). Trimming stripped 1 base from V and 8 bases from J, with 21 bases between. Germline V gives CDR1 MNHEY, CDR2 SMNVEV (reference sequence). CDR3 length equals 18 residues.

The CDR3 here is CASGFSGAGEQYF. For the CDR3, the DNA is TGTGCTAGTGGTTTTAGCGGGGCTGGGGAGCAGTACTTC. The chain couples TRBV12-5 to TRBJ2-7; 8 nucleotides agree with TRBD2. The CDR3 loop spans 13 amino acids. Germline lookup yields CDR1 LGHNT and CDR2 FRNRAP. The J segment lost 7 bases and the V segment lost 3 bases, leaving 5 bases of the junction unmatched.

The chain combines TRBV2 with TRBJ2-7; unclear D gene. Germline V gene data show CDR1 as SNHLY and CDR2 as FYNNEI. The CDR3 consists of 16 residues. V lost 4 bases and J 2 bases, leaving 18 bases between the germline ends. The CDR3 loop is CASSVGPDSLTYEQYF. Here the CDR3 DNA reads TGTGCCAGCAGTGTAGGCCCAGACTCCCTTACCTACGAGCAGTACTTC.

This clone was observed a handful of times. This chain links TRBV19 with TRBJ2-1; 9 nucleotides align to TRBD1. Unmatched junction bases numbered 15, after V lost 3 bases and J lost 6 bases. CDR3 length: 18 amino acids. The V gene's germline CDR1 is LNHDA and CDR2 SQIVND (reference sequence). The CDR3 DNA reads TGTGCCAGTAGTATTCCCGAGACAACAGGGGGCGTTTGCAATGAGCAGTTCTTC. Its protein product is CASSIPETTGGVCNEQFF.

The genes are TRBV7-2 and TRBJ2-7; 14 positions agree with TRBD2. Germline-derived CDR1 and CDR2 are SGHTA and FQGNSA. The CDR3 has 18 amino acids. The ends lost 4 bases at V and 0 bases at J; junction bases unmatched: 8. The CDR3 region is CASSWASGTSGGSYEQYF. The CDR3 DNA is TGTGCCAGCAGCTGGGCCTCCGGGACTAGCGGGGGCTCCTACGAGCAGTACTTC.

CDR3 nucleotide sequence: TGTGCCAGCAGTGGAAACCTAAGACAGGGGGGAATCAATGAGCAGTTCTTC. This codes for CASSGNLRQGGINEQFF. The genes are TRBV28 and TRBJ2-1, with 9 positions matching TRBD1. The CDR3 runs 17 residues. The germline CDR1 and CDR2 sequences are MDHEN and SYDVKM. The J segment lost 6 bases and the V segment lost 5 bases, leaving 14 bases of the junction unmatched.

The V and J genes are TRBV11-3 and TRBJ2-2; no clear D. The V end was cut by 1 base, the J end by 7 bases, with 10 bases between. The CDR3 consists of 14 residues. Germline assignment: CDR1 SGHNT and CDR2 YENEEA. The CDR3 is CASSLVGVGGELFF. In DNA, the CDR3 is TGTGCCAGCAGCTTAGTCGGAGTGGGCGGGGAGCTGTTTTTT. The full variable domain, completed using reference TRBV11-3 and TRBJ2-2, is EAGVVQSPRYKIIEKKQPVAFWCNPISGHNTLYWYLQNLGQGPELLIRYENEEAVDDSQLPKDRFSAERLKGVDSTLKIQPAELGDSAVYLCASSLVGVGGELFFGEGSRLTVL.

This chain uses TRBV19 with TRBJ1-2; D gene ambiguous. Germline lookup yields CDR1 LNHDA and CDR2 SQIVND (reference sequence). This CDR3 has 13 amino acids. With 6 bases removed from V and 7 bases from J, the gap between germline ends came to 15 bases. The CDR3 loop reads CASSSDFRFGYTF. DNA for the CDR3: TGTGCCAGTAGCTCAGATTTCCGCTTTGGCTACACCTTC.

V usage is TRBV2 and J usage is TRBJ2-3; perhaps TRBD1 as D (6 bases). Germline values: CDR1 SNHLY, CDR2 FYNNEI. V lost 6 bases and J lost 0, with 22 bases in between. CDR3 length: 18 amino acids. CDR3: CASRADSRDTPSTDTQYF. The CDR3 DNA follows: TGTGCCAGCAGAGCAGACTCGAGGGACACACCTAGCACAGATACGCAGTATTTT.

The genes are TRBV14 and TRBJ1-1; D is ambiguous. The germline V gene has CDR1 SGHDN and CDR2 FVKESK. The ends were cut back, 0 bases at V and 0 bases at J, with 11 bases in the middle. This CDR3 has 16 residues. CDR3 region: CASSQDKEWMNTEAFF. Here the CDR3 DNA reads TGTGCCAGCAGCCAAGATAAGGAGTGGATGAACACTGAAGCTTTCTTT.

J is TRBJ1-3 and V is TRBV11-2; maybe TRBD1 (5 bases). The V gene lost 5 bases and the J gene lost 11 bases, with 13 bases spanning the gap. The CDR3 has 12 amino acids. CDR1 SGHAT and CDR2 FQNNGV come from the germline V gene. CDR3 amino acids: CASSQDSTAIYF. The CDR3 DNA is TGTGCCAGCAGCCAAGACAGTACGGCCATATATTTT.

The rearrangement uses TRBV15 and TRBJ2-3; 7 positions match TRBD2. V was clipped by 2 bases and J by 6 bases; unmatched bases: 11. The CDR3 spans 16 residues. The germline V gene encodes CDR1 LNHNV and CDR2 YYDKDF (reference sequence). DNA for the CDR3: TGTGCCACCAGCAGATCCGGGACTACAAGATGGGATACGCAGTATTTT. Amino acid sequence: CATSRSGTTRWDTQYF.

This clone was counted a single time. The CDR3: CASSPRGGNGYTF. CDR3 DNA sequence: TGTGCCAGCAGCCCCCGGGGGGGTAATGGCTACACCTTC. V gene TRBV2 combines with J gene TRBJ1-2, with D maybe TRBD1 (5 bases). The germline V gene encodes CDR1 SNHLY and CDR2 FYNNEI. The CDR3 extends over 13 amino acids. V shed 6 bases and J shed 6 bases, with 14 bases lying between them.

The chain couples TRBV6-1 to TRBJ1-2; no definite D call. The germline gives CDR1 MNHNS, CDR2 SASEGT. V was pared by 1 base and J by 10 bases, with 10 bases between. The CDR3 spans 12 residues. Here the CDR3 DNA reads TGTGCCAGCAGTGAAGGTGGAGGGATCTACACCTTC. It encodes CASSEGGGIYTF.

A note on this clone: This sample includes further DNA sequences coding for the same CDR3. The CDR3 is CASSLPGGTEAFF. The CDR3 region has the DNA TGTGCCAGCAGCTTACCAGGGGGCACTGAAGCTTTCTTT. This rearrangement joins TRBV11-2 to TRBJ1-1; 7 bases match TRBD1. This CDR3 spans 13 amino acids. The V segment lost 2 bases and the J segment 4 bases; nucleotides outside the gene matches: 1. From germline, CDR1 is SGHAT and CDR2 FQNNGV.

The V gene is TRBV5-1, the J gene TRBJ1-2, with 9 bases fitting TRBD1. CDR3 length: 20 amino acids. V dropped 5 bases and J dropped 5; count of bases not matched to a gene: 25. CDR1 and CDR2 from the germline V gene are SGHRS and YFSETQ. In DNA, the CDR3 is TGCGCCAGCAGAAGGCGGGACAGGGCGCTGTCTTCTCAATGGGCGTATGGCTACACCTTC. Translated, it gives CASRRRDRALSSQWAYGYTF.

The rearrangement joins TRBV19 to TRBJ1-1; 7 positions match TRBD1. The CDR3 consists of 14 residues. Germline trimming cut 7 bases from V and 1 base from J; bases unmatched to any gene: 6. Germline V gives CDR1 LNHDA, CDR2 SQIVND (reference sequence). The CDR3 nucleotides read TGTGCCAGTAATGGTGACAGGGCGAACACTGAAGCTTTCTTT. This codes for CASNGDRANTEAFF.

A single count supports this clone. The chain joins TRBV5-1 to TRBJ2-5; weak D call: TRBD1 (6 bases). The DNA end is a closer match to TRBJ2-7, so the J assignment may be wrong. This CDR3 has 15 residues. The germline V gene has CDR1 SGHRS and CDR2 YFSETQ. The CDR3 nucleotides are TGCGCCAGCAGGCCCGAGACAGGAATTCCCTACGAGCAGTACTTC. Translated, it gives CASRPETGIPYEQYF.

This clone came up once. The chain has TRBV6-1 and TRBJ1-1, with D possibly matching TRBD1 (6 bases). Germline loops: CDR1 MNHNS, CDR2 SASEGT. This CDR3 has 16 residues. V was trimmed by 8 bases and J by 6 bases, leaving 25 bases between them. The CDR3 DNA reads as TGTGCCAGCGGTGCCGCCAGGACAGAACTGATCGCTGAAGCTTTCTTT. Its translation: CASGAARTELIAEAFF.

There are a few counts of this clone. The chain links TRBV10-3 to TRBJ2-1; tentative D call: TRBD2 (6 bases). V was cut by 3 bases and J by 0 bases, with 15 bases left in between. CDR1 and CDR2 from the germline V gene are ENHRY and SYGVKD. The CDR3 runs 17 residues. The CDR3 DNA follows: TGTGCCATCAGTGAAGTCCGGAGGGGAGGCTCCTACAATGAGCAGTTCTTC. It encodes CAISEVRRGGSYNEQFF.

This sequence joins TRBV11-2 and TRBJ2-7; the match to TRBD2 covers 8 bases. This CDR3 has 17 residues. Germline V gene lookup returns CDR1 SGHAT and CDR2 FQNNGV. The V gene end was trimmed by 0 bases and the J gene end by 3 bases; junction bases not matched to a gene: 10. CDR3 sequence reads: CASSLDPSTSAYYEQYF. The CDR3 nucleotides read TGTGCCAGCAGCTTAGACCCTTCGACTAGCGCCTACTACGAGCAGTACTTC.

As to this clone: In the same sample, other DNA sequences code for this CDR3. The chain joins TRBV4-3 to TRBJ1-1; 9 bases are shared with TRBD1. CDR1 and CDR2 (germline): LGHNA, YSLEER. The CDR3 has 15 amino acids. V lost 1 base, J lost 1 base, and 1 base stayed unmatched. This chain's CDR3 is CASSQGTGENTEAFF. DNA for the CDR3: TGCGCCAGCAGCCAAGGGACAGGGGAGAACACTGAAGCTTTCTTT.

This clone appeared a single time. The chain couples TRBV4-1 to TRBJ1-2; D may be TRBD1 (5 bases). CDR1 MGHRA and CDR2 YSYEKL come from the germline V gene. This CDR3 spans 18 amino acids. Between the trimmed V and J ends, which lost 0 bases and 2 bases, there was a span of 19 bases. In DNA form, the CDR3 reads TGCGCCAGCAGCCAAGAAGCAAGGAAGCAGGGAAGAAACTATGGCTACACCTTC. It translates to CASSQEARKQGRNYGYTF.

This chain links TRBV14 with TRBJ2-6; the D is unclear. This CDR3 has 15 residues. Germline CDR1 is SGHDN and CDR2 is FVKESK. The germline V and J ends were trimmed by 1 base and 1 base, with 5 bases remaining between them. The CDR3 is CASSQGRSGANVLTF. CDR3 in DNA: TGTGCCAGCAGCCAAGGCAGGTCTGGGGCCAACGTCCTGACTTTC.

This sequence joins TRBV29-1 and TRBJ2-7, with 7 bases that match TRBD2. The CDR3 loop spans 12 amino acids. CDR1 SQVTM and CDR2 ANQGSEA come from the germline V gene. The trim removed 7 bases at V and 3 bases at J, leaving 6 bases unmatched. The CDR3 sequence is CSGGTTYYEQYF. DNA of the CDR3: TGCAGCGGCGGGACTACCTACTACGAGCAGTACTTC.